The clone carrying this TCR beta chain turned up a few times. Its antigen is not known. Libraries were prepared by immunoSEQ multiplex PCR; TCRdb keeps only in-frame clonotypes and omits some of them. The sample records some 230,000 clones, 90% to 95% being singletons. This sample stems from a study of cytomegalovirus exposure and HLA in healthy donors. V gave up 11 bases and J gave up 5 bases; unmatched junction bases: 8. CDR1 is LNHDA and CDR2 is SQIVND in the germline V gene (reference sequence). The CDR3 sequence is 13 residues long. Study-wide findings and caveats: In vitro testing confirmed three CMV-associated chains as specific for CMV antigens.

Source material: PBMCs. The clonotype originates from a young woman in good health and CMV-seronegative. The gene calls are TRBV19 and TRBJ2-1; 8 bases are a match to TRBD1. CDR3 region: CASAGTGNNEQFF. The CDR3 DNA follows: TGTGCCTCGGCCGGGACAGGCAACAATGAGCAGTTCTTC.